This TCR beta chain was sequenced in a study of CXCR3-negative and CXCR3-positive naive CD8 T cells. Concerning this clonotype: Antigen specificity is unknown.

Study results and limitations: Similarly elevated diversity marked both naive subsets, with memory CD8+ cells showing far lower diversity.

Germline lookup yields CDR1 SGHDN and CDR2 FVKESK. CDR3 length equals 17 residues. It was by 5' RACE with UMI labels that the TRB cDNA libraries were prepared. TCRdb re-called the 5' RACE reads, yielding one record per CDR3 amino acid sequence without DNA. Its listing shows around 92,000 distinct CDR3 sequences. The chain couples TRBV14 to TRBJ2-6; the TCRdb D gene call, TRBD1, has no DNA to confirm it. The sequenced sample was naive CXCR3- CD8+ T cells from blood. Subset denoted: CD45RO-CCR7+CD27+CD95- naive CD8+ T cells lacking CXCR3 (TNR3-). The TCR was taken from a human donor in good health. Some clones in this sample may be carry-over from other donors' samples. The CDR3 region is CASSQVPGNSGANVLTF.